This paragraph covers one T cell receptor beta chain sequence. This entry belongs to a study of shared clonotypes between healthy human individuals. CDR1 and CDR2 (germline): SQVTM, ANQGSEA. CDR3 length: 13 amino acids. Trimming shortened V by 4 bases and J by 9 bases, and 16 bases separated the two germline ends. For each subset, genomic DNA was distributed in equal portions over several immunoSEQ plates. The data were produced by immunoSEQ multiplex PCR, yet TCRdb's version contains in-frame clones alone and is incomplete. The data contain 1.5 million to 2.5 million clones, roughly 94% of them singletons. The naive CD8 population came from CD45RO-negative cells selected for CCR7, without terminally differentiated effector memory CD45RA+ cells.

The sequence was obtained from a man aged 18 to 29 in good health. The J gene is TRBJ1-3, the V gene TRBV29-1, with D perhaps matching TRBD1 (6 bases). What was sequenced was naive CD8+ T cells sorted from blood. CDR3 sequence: CSVVFPGTTTIYF. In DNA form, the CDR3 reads TGCAGCGTTGTCTTCCCAGGGACAACCACCATATATTTT. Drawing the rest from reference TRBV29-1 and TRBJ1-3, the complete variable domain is SAVISQKPSRDICQRGTSLTIQCQVDSQVTMMFWYRQQPGQSLTLIATANQGSEATYESGFVIDKFPISRPNLTFSTLTVSNMSPEDSSIYLCSVVFPGTTTIYFGEGSWLTVV.